The present T cell receptor beta chain was sequenced within a study of shared clonotypes between healthy human individuals. The CDR3 runs to 15 residues. Looked up from germline, CDR1 is SGHDT and CDR2 is YYEEEE. V lost 5 bases and J lost 3, with 18 bases in between. This clone was seen only a few times. Generated by immunoSEQ multiplex PCR, the TCRdb table keeps only in-frame clones and is missing some. Found here are millions of clones, over 85% of them singletons; the top ten hold around 1.1%. Positively selected for CCR7, the CD45RO-negative cells used as naive CD8 cells excluded terminally differentiated effector memory CD45RA+ cells.

The V call is TRBV5-6, the J call TRBJ2-7; D may match TRBD1 or TRBD2 (7 bases each). The sample consisted of naive CD8+ T cells sorted from blood. This TCR derives from a man aged 18 to 29 in good health. The CDR3 sequence: CASSTRQGGHYEQYF. CDR3 sequence (DNA): TGTGCCAGCAGTACCAGGCAGGGGGGGCACTACGAGCAGTACTTC. Full variable domain (missing parts from reference TRBV5-6 and TRBJ2-7): DAGVTQSPTHLIKTRGQQVTLRCSPKSGHDTVSWYQQALGQGPQFIFQYYEEEERQRGNFPDRFSGHQFPNYSSELNVNALLLGDSALYLCASSTRQGGHYEQYFGPGTRLTVT.